The next 12 T cell receptor beta chains were all read from a single sample in a study of blood T cell repertoires in COVID-19. The repertoire was sequenced with immunoSEQ multiplex PCR; TCRdb's copy has only in-frame clones and lacks some. The table lists under 300,000 clones, roughly nine tenths of them singletons. The sample was peripheral blood. These receptors originate from a woman aged 25-40 years with COVID-19, enrolled during active disease.

The J gene is TRBJ2-5, the V gene TRBV3-1 (or the pseudogene TRBV3-2); possible D gene TRBD1, 6 bases. V shed 2 bases and J shed 0 bases, with 10 bases lying between them. CDR1 LGHDT and CDR2 YNNKEL come from the germline V gene (reference sequence). The CDR3 loop spans 15 amino acids. CDR3 sequence: CASSQSQGYQETQYF. CDR3 DNA sequence: TGTGCCAGCAGCCAATCACAGGGCTACCAAGAGACCCAGTACTTC.

This rearrangement joins TRBV3-1 (or the pseudogene TRBV3-2) to TRBJ2-7; 8 bases are a match to TRBD1. V was clipped by 5 bases and J by 4 bases; unmatched bases: 4. The CDR3 spans 13 residues. The germline gives CDR1 LGHDT, CDR2 YNNKEL (reference sequence). The CDR3 DNA reads as TGTGCCAGCAGCGGGGACAGGATATACGAGCAGTACTTC. It is translated as CASSGDRIYEQYF.

The genes are TRBV19 and TRBJ2-3; the D is unclear. V lost 5 bases to trimming and J lost 3 bases, with 6 bases between them. The V gene's germline CDR1 is LNHDA and CDR2 SQIVND (reference sequence). CDR3 size: 12 residues. CDR3 loop: CASSRETDTQYF. The CDR3 DNA follows: TGTGCCAGTAGTCGAGAGACAGATACGCAGTATTTT.

J is TRBJ2-5 and V is TRBV4-1; perhaps TRBD2 as D (5 bases). V shed 7 bases and J shed 5 bases, with 11 bases lying between them. The CDR3 runs to 12 residues. CDR1 MGHRA and CDR2 YSYEKL come from the germline V gene. The CDR3: CASKGSVETQYF. The CDR3 DNA reads TGCGCCAGCAAGGGTAGCGTGGAGACCCAGTACTTC.

This clone was counted only a few times. The V call is TRBV29-1, the J call TRBJ2-1, with 7 nucleotides matching TRBD1. The CDR3 length is 15 residues. CDR1 SQVTM and CDR2 ANQGSEA come from the germline V gene. After removal of 6 bases from V and 0 bases from J, the junction contained 8 bases not matched to a gene. CDR3 residues: CSVATGPTSYNEQFF. In DNA, the CDR3 is TGCAGCGTGGCGACAGGGCCGACCTCCTACAATGAGCAGTTCTTC.

This chain links TRBV2 with TRBJ2-7, with 10 bases fitting TRBD1. This CDR3 is built from 13 residues. After removal of 10 bases from V and 5 bases from J, the junction contained 8 bases not matched to a gene. Looked up from germline, CDR1 is SNHLY and CDR2 is FYNNEI. The chain's CDR3 is CATSDRGSDEQYF. In DNA, the CDR3 is TGTGCCACCTCGGACAGGGGGTCGGACGAGCAGTACTTC.

The CDR3 protein is CASSPPTDTQYF. The CDR3 DNA follows: TGCGCCAGCAGCCCTCCGACAGATACGCAGTATTTT. The chain has TRBV5-1 and TRBJ2-3, with D unresolved. The CDR3 is 12 residues long. The germline CDR1 and CDR2 sequences are SGHRS and YFSETQ. Trimming took 4 bases from V and 3 from J, leaving 6 bases between them.

The chain links TRBV10-3 to TRBJ1-1; 9 nucleotides line up with TRBD1. Germline V gene sequence: CDR1 ENHRY, CDR2 SYGVKD. The CDR3 length is 14 residues. J lost 5 bases, V lost 4 bases, and 5 bases had no gene match. The CDR3 DNA reads as TGTGCCATCAGTGCGACAGGGGGGATTACTGAAGCTTTCTTT. This codes for CAISATGGITEAFF.

This chain joins TRBV29-1 and TRBJ2-1; 10 bases are shared with TRBD1. The CDR3 covers 13 residues. Looked up from germline, CDR1 is SQVTM and CDR2 is ANQGSEA. Germline trimming cut 5 bases from V and 12 bases from J; bases unmatched to any gene: 10. The CDR3 loop reads CSVTGTGALGQFF. CDR3 sequence (DNA): TGCAGCGTTACCGGGACAGGGGCTTTAGGGCAGTTCTTC.

The chain joins TRBV19 to TRBJ2-1, with D unclear. V dropped 1 base and J dropped 2 bases, with 9 bases sitting between them. CDR3 size: 15 residues. Germline V lookup: CDR1 LNHDA, CDR2 SQIVND (reference sequence). CDR3 sequence: CASSIVTGPYNEQFF. The CDR3 region has the DNA TGTGCCAGTAGTATAGTGACTGGTCCCTACAATGAGCAGTTCTTC.

V is TRBV7-9 and J is TRBJ2-5, with 9 bases lining up with TRBD1. Looked up from germline, CDR1 is SEHNR and CDR2 is FQNEAQ (reference sequence). Germline trimming cut 1 base from V and 5 bases from J; bases unmatched to any gene: 5. CDR3 size: 15 residues. The CDR3 DNA is TGTGCCAGCAGCTTAGGTTACAGGGGGCGGGAGACCCAGTACTTC. Its protein product is CASSLGYRGRETQYF. Together with reference TRBV7-9 and TRBJ2-5, the CDR3 gives the full variable domain: DTGVSQNPRHKITKRGQNVTFRCDPISEHNRLYWYRQTLGQGPEFLTYFQNEAQLEKSRLLSDRFSAERPKGSFSTLEIQRTEQGDSAMYLCASSLGYRGRETQYFGPGTRLLVL.

V and J are TRBV6-5 and TRBJ1-2; TRBD1 agrees at 7 bases. This CDR3 has 14 residues. V lost 5 bases and J lost 4; bases outside the gene matches: 7. The germline V gene has CDR1 MNHEY and CDR2 SVGAGI. The CDR3 DNA is TGTGCCAGCAGTCCAACGACAGGGTTCTATGGCTACACCTTC. Translating gives CASSPTTGFYGYTF.